This TCR beta chain was recovered during a study of cytotoxic CD8 clonotypes in ibrutinib-treated CLL. Whole-study findings and limits: An increase in clonality occurred at ibrutinib response, followed by a return toward baseline at progression.

Depth targeted 1 in 200,000 to 1 in 1 million T cells, averaging roughly 9.3x coverage per clonotype. The data were produced by immunoSEQ multiplex PCR, yet TCRdb's version contains in-frame clones alone and is incomplete. The table lists tens of thousands of clones, 86% of them singletons. Note on this clone: Its specificity is not known.

Cryopreserved PBMCs provided roughly 2 micrograms of genomic DNA for the TCR beta libraries. This CDR3 has 20 residues. CDR1 is SGHDN and CDR2 is FVKESK in the germline V gene. V was clipped by 4 bases and J by 7 bases; unmatched bases: 17. V gene TRBV14 combines with J gene TRBJ2-1; 15 bases are a match to TRBD2. The clonotype was recovered from a human donor with chronic lymphocytic leukemia. The specimen was PBMCs, collected before ibrutinib treatment. CDR3 DNA sequence: TGTGCCAGCAGCCCAAGCCTCAGGACTAGCGGGAGGGCCTTGTGGAATGAGCAGTTCTTC. Translated: CASSPSLRTSGRALWNEQFF.